The 30 T cell receptor beta chains below come from one sample, sequenced in a study of control samples from healthy donors and cancer patients (dated by TCRdb to the early 2020s). Receptor amplification or capture employed the immunoSEQ multiplex PCR assay. TCRdb stores this immuneACCESS table with in-frame sequences only. Part of the clones is absent; in the studies checked, under half of the shortfall reflects unresolved V genes, and no reason is known for the rest. The sample table lists tens of thousands of clones, about 91% of them with a count of one. Of the sample, about a fifth falls within the top ten clones. The sample consisted of PBMCs. Receptors originate from a woman in her forties with head and neck cancer.

The chain links TRBV18 to TRBJ1-4; a possible D gene is TRBD1 (6 bases). CDR3 length: 13 amino acids. Looked up from germline, CDR1 is KGHSH and CDR2 is LQKENI. Trimming cost V 4 bases and J 8 bases, with 11 bases left between them. This CDR3 is CASSQQGGEKLFF. CDR3 DNA: TGTGCCAGCTCACAACAGGGAGGAGAAAAACTGTTTTTT. The entire variable domain, with the rest obtained from reference TRBV18 and TRBJ1-4, is as follows: NAGVMQNPRHLVRRRGQEARLRCSPMKGHSHVYWYRQLPEEGLKFMVYLQKENIIDESGMPKERFSAEFPKEGPSILRIQQVVRGDSAAYFCASSQQGGEKLFFGSGTQLSVL.

The chain links TRBV5-1 to TRBJ1-3; TRBD1 agrees at 8 bases. J was trimmed by 3 bases and V by 1 base; bases with no gene match: 12. The CDR3 consists of 18 residues. Germline V gene lookup returns CDR1 SGHRS and CDR2 YFSETQ. Written as DNA, the CDR3 is TGCGCCAGCAGCTTGCAGGGGCAGGGGGCCCTCGGTGGAAACACCATATATTTT. This translates into CASSLQGQGALGGNTIYF.

This chain links TRBV5-1 with TRBJ1-3; 9 bases are shared with TRBD1. Germline lookup yields CDR1 SGHRS and CDR2 YFSETQ. The length of the CDR3 is 16 residues. V gave up 0 bases and J gave up 2 bases; unmatched junction bases: 3. The CDR3 is CASSLGGQGTGNTIYF. CDR3 in DNA: TGCGCCAGCAGCTTGGGTGGACAGGGGACTGGAAACACCATATATTTT.

The gene calls are TRBV11-1 and TRBJ2-2; 7 bases agree with TRBD1. The CDR3 is 17 amino acids. V shed 0 bases, J shed 2 bases, and the junction held 6 bases outside the gene matches. The V gene's germline CDR1 is SGHAT and CDR2 FQDESV (reference sequence). CDR3 nucleotide sequence: TGTGCCAGCAGCTTAGCGGGACAGACGGGTAACACCGGGGAGCTGTTTTTT. The encoded protein is CASSLAGQTGNTGELFF.

The V gene is TRBV6-1, the J gene TRBJ2-7; maybe TRBD1 (6 bases). The germline gives CDR1 MNHNS, CDR2 SASEGT. The CDR3 consists of 17 residues. Trimming took off 4 bases at V and 2 bases at J, with 21 bases between the two ends. CDR3 in DNA: TGTGCCAGCAGTGCCCTCGCGCGAAGGGGGAAGACCTACGAGCAGTACTTC. Residues: CASSALARRGKTYEQYF.

The rearrangement links TRBV4-2 to TRBJ2-7; 15 bases are a match to TRBD2. Germline CDR1 reads LGHNA; CDR2 reads YNFKEQ. The CDR3 runs 16 residues. V lost 3 bases and J lost 7; bases outside the gene matches: 7. CDR3 bases: TGTGCCAGCAGCCATGGACTAGCGGGAGGGCCCTGGGAGCAGTACTTC. Its translation: CASSHGLAGGPWEQYF.

The chain employs TRBV18 and TRBJ1-5; 11 bases match TRBD1. CDR3 length: 16 amino acids. V shed 8 bases, J shed 0 bases, and the junction held 6 bases outside the gene matches. Germline V gene data show CDR1 as KGHSH and CDR2 as LQKENI. The DNA of the CDR3 is TGTGCCAGCACTGGACAGGGGGCTAATAGCAATCAGCCCCAGCATTTT. Its protein product is CASTGQGANSNQPQHF.

The chain combines TRBV29-1 with TRBJ2-1; 9 bases are shared with TRBD1. After removal of 2 bases from V and 6 bases from J, the junction contained 5 bases not matched to a gene. Germline V gives CDR1 SQVTM, CDR2 ANQGSEA. The CDR3 has 14 amino acids. The chain's CDR3 is CSVEHGTGRNEQFF. CDR3 DNA: TGCAGCGTTGAACATGGGACAGGGCGCAATGAGCAGTTCTTC.

Written as DNA, the CDR3 is TGTGCCAGCAGCCACAAAATCGGGCCTCCCGTAGGGACCCAGTACTTC. Translated: CASSHKIGPPVGTQYF. V is TRBV3-1 (or the pseudogene TRBV3-2) and J is TRBJ2-5; unclear D gene. Between the trimmed V and J ends, which lost 3 bases and 7 bases, there was a span of 21 bases. Germline V gene sequence: CDR1 LGHDT, CDR2 YNNKEL (reference sequence). The CDR3 covers 16 residues.

The DNA of the CDR3 is TGCGCCAGCAGCTTGCTGGGGGGTGGAAACACTGAAGCTTTCTTT. Protein: CASSLLGGGNTEAFF. The chain uses TRBV5-1 and TRBJ1-1; D perhaps matches TRBD1 (5 bases). V lost 1 base, J lost 2 bases, and 12 bases lay in between. This CDR3 is built from 15 residues. Germline assignment: CDR1 SGHRS and CDR2 YFSETQ.

The gene calls are TRBV5-1 and TRBJ2-2, with D perhaps being TRBD1 or TRBD2 (6 bases each). Looked up from germline, CDR1 is SGHRS and CDR2 is YFSETQ. This CDR3 spans 16 amino acids. Trimming removed 3 bases from V and 0 bases from J, with 12 bases in between. The CDR3 spells CASSWRGVANTGELFF. The CDR3 DNA sequence: TGCGCCAGCAGCTGGAGGGGGGTGGCGAACACCGGGGAGCTGTTTTTT.

The CDR3 region has the DNA TGTGCCAGCAGAACCAATAGACAGGGGGGCATTAACTATGGCTACACCTTC. Amino acids: CASRTNRQGGINYGYTF. This rearrangement joins TRBV11-2 to TRBJ1-2; 9 nucleotides agree with TRBD1. Germline CDR1 and CDR2: SGHAT and FQNNGV. Trimming took 6 bases from V and 1 from J; bases not matched to a gene: 12. This CDR3 region has 17 residues.

The rearrangement uses TRBV5-1 and TRBJ2-3; 7 bases align to TRBD1. With 0 bases clipped from V and 7 bases from J, the junction kept 20 bases outside the gene matches. Germline CDR1 and CDR2: SGHRS and YFSETQ. The CDR3 contains 19 residues. In DNA form, the CDR3 reads TGCGCCAGCAGCTTGGCAGGAGTGCAGGGGGTGATGATTAAGAATACGCAGTATTTT. Its protein is CASSLAGVQGVMIKNTQYF.

The V and J genes are TRBV28 and TRBJ2-7; D is perhaps TRBD2 (5 bases). The V gene lost 3 bases and the J gene lost 0 bases, with 12 bases spanning the gap. The CDR3 loop spans 15 amino acids. Germline CDR1 reads MDHEN; CDR2 reads SYDVKM. The CDR3 nucleotides are TGTGCCAGCAGTTTGAGGGATAGCTTCTCCTACGAGCAGTACTTC. This translates into CASSLRDSFSYEQYF.

The J gene is TRBJ1-1, the V gene TRBV3-1 (or the pseudogene TRBV3-2), with TRBD1 as a possible D gene (6 bases). V was shortened by 0 bases and J by 5 bases, with 13 bases between the two germline ends. Germline CDR1 and CDR2: LGHDT and YNNKEL (reference sequence). This CDR3 is built from 15 residues. The CDR3 sequence: CASSQDVGAGTEAFF. In nucleotides, the CDR3 is TGTGCCAGCAGCCAAGATGTGGGGGCTGGGACTGAAGCTTTCTTT.

This clone was found once. This chain connects TRBV19 to TRBJ2-6, with D possibly being TRBD2 (6 bases). The germline V gene has CDR1 LNHDA and CDR2 SQIVND (reference sequence). Between the trimmed V and J ends, which lost 3 bases and 0 bases, there was a span of 12 bases. CDR3 length: 17 amino acids. CDR3 sequence (DNA): TGTGCCAGTAGTATTGGTGCGGGGACCTCTGGGGCCAACGTCCTGACTTTC. This sequence encodes CASSIGAGTSGANVLTF. The complete variable domain, with remaining parts taken from reference TRBV19 and TRBJ2-6, reads DGGITQSPKYLFRKEGQNVTLSCEQNLNHDAMYWYRQDPGQGLRLIYYSQIVNDFQKGDIAEGYSVSREKKESFPLTVTSAQKNPTAFYLCASSIGAGTSGANVLTFGAGSRLTVL.

This chain connects TRBV14 to TRBJ2-3, with D possibly TRBD2 on 5 matching bases. The CDR3 spans 14 residues. Germline loops: CDR1 SGHDN, CDR2 FVKESK. Trimming cost V 4 bases and J 1 base, with 9 bases left between them. CDR3 protein: CASSLMEGTDTQYF. The DNA of the CDR3 is TGTGCCAGCAGCCTCATGGAGGGCACAGATACGCAGTATTTT.

The J gene is TRBJ1-3, the V gene TRBV10-2, with D possibly matching TRBD1 (6 bases). The CDR3 extends over 14 amino acids. Germline CDR1 reads WSHSY; CDR2 reads SAAADI. Trimming cost V 3 bases and J 8 bases, with 14 bases left between them. DNA for the CDR3: TGCGCCAGCAGTGATGGGGGGCGGGAACACACCATATATTTT. Translated: CASSDGGREHTIYF.

This rearrangement joins TRBV28 to TRBJ2-3; 12 bases align to TRBD2. From germline, CDR1 is MDHEN and CDR2 SYDVKM. The CDR3 length is 15 residues. V lost 7 bases and J lost 11; bases outside the gene matches: 13. CDR3 loop: CASTPEGLAGRGQYF. The CDR3 DNA is TGTGCCAGCACCCCGGAGGGACTAGCGGGTCGTGGGCAGTATTTT.

The CDR3, as DNA: TGTGCCGGTTCTTCTAGCGGGCTGGGCACCGGGGAGCTGTTTTTT. Amino acid sequence: CAGSSSGLGTGELFF. V is TRBV19 and J is TRBJ2-2; 8 nucleotides align to TRBD2. V was pared by 11 bases and J by 4 bases, with 12 bases of the junction left unmatched. Germline V gene sequence: CDR1 LNHDA, CDR2 SQIVND (reference sequence). This CDR3 contains 15 residues.

The rearrangement links TRBV7-9 to TRBJ1-4; the match to TRBD1 covers 9 bases. The CDR3 spans 14 residues. CDR1 is SEHNR, CDR2 FQNEAQ, per germline (reference sequence). The ends lost 3 bases at V and 6 bases at J; junction bases unmatched: 2. The CDR3 DNA reads TGTGCCAGCAGCTTGGGACAGGGAGATGAAAAACTGTTTTTT. Amino acids: CASSLGQGDEKLFF.

The V gene is TRBV11-2, the J gene TRBJ2-7, with TRBD2 matching over 10 bases. The CDR3 totals 14 residues. The V gene end was trimmed by 11 bases and the J gene end by 4 bases; junction bases not matched to a gene: 11. In germline, CDR1 is SGHAT, CDR2 FQNNGV. The CDR3 region is CASSRTSGPYEQYF. In DNA form, the CDR3 reads TGTGCCTCGTCCCGGACTAGCGGACCTTACGAGCAGTACTTC.

The chain is built from TRBV6-4 and TRBJ1-5, with D perhaps TRBD1 (6 bases). Trimming removed 7 bases from V and 5 bases from J, with 18 bases in between. This CDR3 comprises 15 residues. CDR1 is MRHNA and CDR2 is SNTAGT in the germline V gene. CDR3 bases: TGTGCCAGCACCCCGAGGGGGTCAGGGGATCAGCCCCAGCATTTT. Translation gives CASTPRGSGDQPQHF.

This chain joins TRBV7-9 and TRBJ2-5, with unresolved D. Germline loops: CDR1 SEHNR, CDR2 FQNEAQ (reference sequence). The CDR3 is 12 residues long. The CDR3 DNA is TGTGTCACCCTTGCGGTCGGAGAGACCCAGTACTTC. Its protein is CVTLAVGETQYF.

A few counts support this clone. This chain joins TRBV30 and TRBJ2-3; TRBD2 matches 14 bases. Germline CDR1 and CDR2: GTSNPN and SVGIG (reference sequence). Trimming cost V 8 bases and J 10 bases; bases outside gene matches: 11. This CDR3 has 14 residues. Here the CDR3 DNA reads TGTGCCAGCCCCGGGACTAGCGGGGGAGGGGCGCAGTATTTT. This gives the protein CASPGTSGGGAQYF.

V is TRBV6-2 or TRBV6-3 and J is TRBJ2-1; 9 bases agree with TRBD2. CDR3 size: 16 residues. CDR1 MNHEY and CDR2 SVGEGT come from the germline V gene. Trimming took 0 bases from V and 3 from J; bases not matched to a gene: 3. CDR3 DNA: TGTGCCAGCAGTTACTCGCAGACTAGCGGCTACAATGAGCAGTTCTTC. It translates to CASSYSQTSGYNEQFF.

V usage is TRBV2 and J usage is TRBJ1-1; D is perhaps TRBD1 (5 bases). CDR1 is SNHLY, CDR2 FYNNEI, per germline. There are 13 residues in the CDR3. V lost 6 bases, J lost 1 base, and 9 bases lay in between. CDR3 amino acids: CASRGTANTEAFF. In DNA form, the CDR3 reads TGTGCCAGCAGGGGGACGGCGAACACTGAAGCTTTCTTT. Together with reference TRBV2 and TRBJ1-1, the CDR3 gives the full variable domain: EPEVTQTPSHQVTQMGQEVILRCVPISNHLYFYWYRQILGQKVEFLVSFYNNEISEKSEIFDDQFSVERPDGSNFTLKIRSTKLEDSAMYFCASRGTANTEAFFGQGTRLTVV.

A note on this clone: This CDR3 is also generated by other DNA sequences in the sample. The CDR3 bases are TGTGCCAGCAGCTTGGAGTCGGATAATTCACCCCTCCACTTT. This gives the protein CASSLESDNSPLHF. The chain uses TRBV5-5 and TRBJ1-6; D call uncertain. CDR1 SGHKS and CDR2 YYEKEE come from the germline V gene (reference sequence). V was clipped by 0 bases and J by 5 bases, with 6 bases between them. This CDR3 has 14 amino acids.

The chain joins TRBV27 to TRBJ1-6; no reliable D call. The CDR3 runs 14 residues. Germline lookup yields CDR1 MNHEY and CDR2 SMNVEV (reference sequence). V lost 10 bases and J 1 base, leaving 11 bases between the germline ends. The CDR3 here is CATASESYNSPLHF. DNA of the CDR3: TGTGCCACTGCCAGTGAGTCCTATAATTCACCCCTCCACTTT.

The chain recombines TRBV19 with TRBJ2-7, with 9 positions matching TRBD2. Germline trimming cut 3 bases from V and 2 bases from J; bases unmatched to any gene: 5. The germline V gene encodes CDR1 LNHDA and CDR2 SQIVND (reference sequence). This CDR3 is built from 15 residues. Written as DNA, the CDR3 is TGTGCCAGTAGTATTTCGTCTAGCGGGGCCTACGAGCAGTACTTC. It translates to CASSISSSGAYEQYF.